These T cell receptor beta chains were read from a single sample in a study of blood T cell repertoires in COVID-19. TCRdb's copy holds only in-frame clones and misses some; the assay was immunoSEQ multiplex PCR. In the table there are 330,000 or so clones, 70% to 90% of which are singletons. Material: PBMCs or T cells enriched from blood (not recorded which). These receptors originate from a man in his forties in a cohort exposed to, infected with or recovered from COVID-19 (not recorded which). CDR3s include the opening cysteine and the closing phenylalanine or tryptophan. The D gene is left open where the match is weak. Rows give clone size only sometimes, using once, few, many, or a class for an expanded clone.

clone_size	v_call	d_call	j_call	cdr3_nt	cdr3_aa
-	TRBV6-5	TRBD1	TRBJ1-1	TGTGCCAGCAGTTATTCGGACAGGAGGAACACTGAAGCTTTCTTT	CASSYSDRRNTEAFF
once	TRBV7-9	-	TRBJ2-7	TGTGCCAGCAGCCGGTCGGGGGACGAGCAGTACTTC	CASSRSGDEQYF
-	TRBV28	-	TRBJ1-5	TGTGCCAGCACTCTGGGACAACAAAATCAGCCCCAGCATTTT	CASTLGQQNQPQHF
few	TRBV7-9	TRBD1	TRBJ1-1	TGTGCCAGCAGTCTGGGACAGGGCTTCACTGAAGCTTTCTTT	CASSLGQGFTEAFF
few	TRBV4-1	TRBD2	TRBJ2-7	TGCGCCAGCAGCCCCAGGAGGGAGGGCCGCGACGAGCAGTACTTC	CASSPRREGRDEQYF
once	TRBV28	-	TRBJ1-3	TGTGCCAGCACCACGTCGGGGGGTACCATATATTTT	CASTTSGGTIYF
-	TRBV27	TRBD2	TRBJ2-3	TGTGCCAGCAGTGCCTTAGCGGGAGGGAGCACAGATACGCAGTATTTT	CASSALAGGSTDTQYF
-	TRBV10-3	TRBD1	TRBJ1-3	TGTGCCATCAGTGGGGACAGTAAAGGAAACACCATATATTTT	CAISGDSKGNTIYF
-	TRBV6-5	TRBD1	TRBJ1-2	TGTGCCAGCAGTCAGGGGGCTGTTAATGGCTACACCTTC	CASSQGAVNGYTF
-	TRBV15	-	TRBJ2-7	TGTGCCACCAGCAGCGGCCTAGCCGAGCAGTACTTC	CATSSGLAEQYF
-	TRBV6-5	TRBD1	TRBJ2-5	TGTGCCAGCAGGCTGACAGGGACGGGAGAGACCCAGTACTTC	CASRLTGTGETQYF
-	TRBV6-5	-	TRBJ1-1	TGTGCCAGCAGGACGACAGGAAACACTGAAGCTTTCTTT	CASRTTGNTEAFF
-	TRBV6-5	-	TRBJ2-7	TGTGCCAGCAGGGACAGTTCCTACGAGCAGTACTTC	CASRDSSYEQYF
-	TRBV28	TRBD1	TRBJ1-2	TGTGCCAGCATCCCTCAGGGGGCAGGGCACGGCTACACCTTC	CASIPQGAGHGYTF
-	TRBV3-1/TRBV3-2	TRBD2	TRBJ2-1	TGTGCCAGCAGCCAAGTCGGGGGGGGAGACTATGAGCAGTTCTTC	CASSQVGGGDYEQFF
-	TRBV2	-	TRBJ2-1	TGTGCCAGCAGTGAAGCTGGCCTGAAACAGTTCTTC	CASSEAGLKQFF
-	TRBV28	-	TRBJ2-1	TGTGCCAGCACCTCGGGGTTAGAGTTCTACAATGAGCAGTTCTTC	CASTSGLEFYNEQFF
once	TRBV4-2	TRBD1	TRBJ1-2	TGTGCCAGCAGCCAAGGATCAATTACAGGGGTTAAAGGTTTTGGCTACACCTTC	CASSQGSITGVKGFGYTF
once	TRBV28	TRBD2	TRBJ2-7	TGTGCCAGCAGTCGCGCCGGGACTAGCGCCTACGAGCAGTACTTC	CASSRAGTSAYEQYF
-	TRBV27	TRBD2	TRBJ2-1	TGTGCCAGCAGGGACAGGTCGCTCGGACTAGCGGGAGGGCGCTCCTACAATGAGCAGTTCTTC	CASRDRSLGLAGGRSYNEQFF
few	TRBV6-1	-	TRBJ2-3	TGTGCCAGCAGTGAAAGGGGCGGGGTTGGGGGCACAGATACGCAGTATTTT	CASSERGGVGGTDTQYF
-	TRBV5-6	-	TRBJ2-1	TGTGCCAGCAGCCTAAAACTGAATGATGAGCAGTTCTTC	CASSLKLNDEQFF
-	TRBV7-8	TRBD1	TRBJ1-5	TGTGCCAGCAGCTTAGCTCGGACAGGAGGTAATCAGCCCCAGCATTTT	CASSLARTGGNQPQHF
once	TRBV15	TRBD1	TRBJ2-1	TGTGCCACCAGCAGAGAGGACAGGGGCTACAATGAGCAGTTCTTC	CATSREDRGYNEQFF
-	TRBV2	-	TRBJ1-1	TGTGCCAGCGGCCGACAGGCCATGAACACTGAAGCTTTCTTT	CASGRQAMNTEAFF
-	TRBV5-1	TRBD1	TRBJ2-1	TGCGCCAGCACCCAACAGGGGTACGGCAATGAGCAGTTCTTC	CASTQQGYGNEQFF
-	TRBV7-9	TRBD2	TRBJ2-3	TGTGCCAGCAGCGCTACTAGCGTTTCTAGCACAGATACGCAGTATTTT	CASSATSVSSTDTQYF
few	TRBV5-4	-	TRBJ2-1	TGTGCCAGCAGCTTGGTTGCCCAGCTGGGCGAGCAGTTCTTC	CASSLVAQLGEQFF
once	TRBV5-1	TRBD1	TRBJ2-7	TGCGCCAGCAGCGGAAGACAGGGTTTCGACGAGCAGTACTTC	CASSGRQGFDEQYF
once	TRBV30	-	TRBJ2-1	TGTGCCTGGAGTGTAGTTAGCGGCTATTACAATGAGCAGTTCTTC	CAWSVVSGYYNEQFF
-	TRBV19	TRBD2	TRBJ2-7	TGTGCCAGTAGTCTGCGACTAGCGGGAGTCCACGAGCAGTACTTC	CASSLRLAGVHEQYF
-	TRBV5-4	TRBD1	TRBJ1-1	TGTGCCAGCACCGACAGGGGGCGTTTGGACACTGAAGCTTTCTTT	CASTDRGRLDTEAFF
-	TRBV19	TRBD1	TRBJ2-5	TGTGCCAGTAGTATAGGAGGGACAGGTCAAGAGACCCAGTACTTC	CASSIGGTGQETQYF
few	TRBV5-8	TRBD1	TRBJ1-5	TGTGCCAGCAGCTTGCGGACAGGTATCAATCAGCCCCAGCATTTT	CASSLRTGINQPQHF
-	TRBV10-2	-	TRBJ1-2	TGCGCCAGCAGTGAGTCGGGGGGTAACTATGGCTACACCTTC	CASSESGGNYGYTF
-	TRBV27	TRBD2	TRBJ2-1	TGTGCCAGCAGTTTATCACTAGCGGATTACAATGAGCAGTTCTTC	CASSLSLADYNEQFF
-	TRBV7-6	TRBD2	TRBJ2-3	TGTGCCAGCAGCCCTGCTTCTAGCGGGATATCAGATACGCAGTATTTT	CASSPASSGISDTQYF
-	TRBV5-1	-	TRBJ1-3	TGCGCCAGCATGGAGGGGAGCTCTGGAAACACCATATATTTT	CASMEGSSGNTIYF
-	TRBV27	-	TRBJ2-1	TGTGCCAGCAGTTTGGGTCTAGGGGGTGGCAGCCTAGGGGGCAATGAGCAGTTCTTC	CASSLGLGGGSLGGNEQFF
-	TRBV2	-	TRBJ2-2	TGTGCCAGCAGTGAAGCGCTCTGGCTAGCCGGGGAGCTGTTTTTT	CASSEALWLAGELFF
once	TRBV28	TRBD1	TRBJ2-3	TGTGCCAGCAGTCCCCCCGGGACAGGGTCGAGGGATACGCAGTATTTT	CASSPPGTGSRDTQYF
-	TRBV5-4	-	TRBJ1-5	TGTGCCAGCAGCTTGGGCGGGTCCTACGGCGGCAATCAGCCCCAGCATTTT	CASSLGGSYGGNQPQHF
once	TRBV7-9	TRBD2	TRBJ2-3	TGTGCCAGCAGCCCTAGACTAGCGGGAGGACTGGGCACAGATACGCAGTATTTT	CASSPRLAGGLGTDTQYF
-	TRBV18	-	TRBJ1-3	TGTGCCAGCTCACCGGGTCGGGAGTCTGGAAACACCATATATTTT	CASSPGRESGNTIYF
-	TRBV5-4	-	TRBJ2-7	TGTGCCAGCAGCTTGGGGACTACTGACTACGAGCAGTACTTC	CASSLGTTDYEQYF
-	TRBV5-6	TRBD1	TRBJ2-7	TGTGCCAGCACCTTGCTGGGACAGGGTTCCGAGCAGTACTTC	CASTLLGQGSEQYF
-	TRBV7-2	TRBD2	TRBJ2-1	TGTGCCAGCAGCTTAGCAGGGAGGACTAGCGGGAGAAATGAGCAGTTCTTC	CASSLAGRTSGRNEQFF
-	TRBV5-4	TRBD1	TRBJ2-7	TGTGCCAGCAGCCCACGGACAGGGGCAGCTTCCTACGAGCAGTACTTC	CASSPRTGAASYEQYF